Listed below are T cell receptor beta chains from one sample, sequenced in a study of T-cell reconstitution after alpha-beta-depleted transplantation in children. MiXCR, run by TCRdb on the PCR reads, gives a single entry per CDR3 protein. The sample records approximately 270,000 distinct CDR3 sequences, roughly 25% being singletons. The specimen comprised PBMCs, mostly from graft donor cells, sampled 360 days after TCRalphabeta/CD19-depleted stem cell transplant. These receptors were obtained from a female patient aged 2-15 years who had a stem cell transplant for congenital amegakaryocytic thrombocytopenia, so the T cells may come from the graft donor. Both conserved end residues are part of each CDR3.

CDR3 protein,V gene,J gene,CDR3 length
CAISGGTGGYNEQFF,TRBV10-3,TRBJ2-1,15
CAITADRQQETQYF,TRBV10-3,TRBJ2-5,14
CASSQGWTSGGGTGELFF,TRBV4-1,TRBJ2-2,18
CSARLAGGYSSYNEQFF,TRBV20-1,TRBJ2-1,17
CASSSTGILAKNIQYF,TRBV5-6,TRBJ2-4,16
CSVRGNLASGRTDTQYF,TRBV29-1,TRBJ2-3,17
CASSYSSGADERLFF,TRBV5-1,TRBJ1-4,15
CASSQDLSPGYSYEQYF,TRBV3-1,TRBJ2-7,17
CSARAPSGGIQETQYF,TRBV20-1,TRBJ2-5,16
CASGPDRVNTEAFF,TRBV12-3/TRBV12-4,TRBJ1-1,14
CASSLWGKNRDIQYF,TRBV28,TRBJ2-4,15
CASSLELAGGDTQYF,TRBV7-9,TRBJ2-3,15
CASSFGGSVSYEQYF,TRBV27,TRBJ2-7,15
CASSLGGWGTDTQYF,TRBV28,TRBJ2-3,15
CSARDWDGTAKNIQYF,TRBV20-1,TRBJ2-4,16
CASRRQSNSPLHF,TRBV7-2,TRBJ1-6,13
CASSLAKTSANTEAFF,TRBV5-1,TRBJ1-1,16
CASTMTGDYGYTF,TRBV11-2,TRBJ1-2,13
CASRRGQETQYF,TRBV6-6,TRBJ2-5,12
CASSQGKLRAETDTQYF,TRBV4-1,TRBJ2-3,17
CASSSWTSGDYNEQFF,TRBV5-1,TRBJ2-1,16
CSAQTVGFNSPLHF,TRBV20-1,TRBJ1-6,14
CASSVGSGDYGYTF,TRBV9,TRBJ1-2,14
CASSQEYGGISTDTQYF,TRBV4-2,TRBJ2-3,17
CASSLEGWTGLAGETQYF,TRBV7-6,TRBJ2-5,18
CAISEMGDYNSPLHF,TRBV10-3,TRBJ1-6,15
CASNYRIGDNQPQHF,TRBV2,TRBJ1-5,15
CASSQVGGSGNTIYF,TRBV3-1,TRBJ1-3,15
CAISESGRSENQPQHF,TRBV10-3,TRBJ1-5,16
CSVDSGANVLTF,TRBV20-1,TRBJ2-6,12
CASSRVTAGTDTQYF,TRBV7-6,TRBJ2-3,15
CSATKTGGRNTIYF,TRBV20-1,TRBJ1-3,14
CSHKGGSYEQYF,TRBV20-1,TRBJ2-7,12
CASIAPISGGSSYNEQFF,TRBV6-2/TRBV6-3,TRBJ2-1,18
CAISETQTGLGFNEQYF,TRBV10-3,TRBJ2-7,17
CASSYFLTGGYNEQFF,TRBV6-5,TRBJ2-1,16
CASSQVGPGQGRYEQYF,TRBV4-1,TRBJ2-7,17
CSAPQQGGRAQYF,TRBV20-1,TRBJ2-5,13
CASGGLAGDEQYF,TRBV6-2/TRBV6-3,TRBJ2-7,13
CASSLVTGKGYTF,TRBV11-2,TRBJ1-2,13
CASTLTQGGPYFAQHF,TRBV28,TRBJ1-5,16
CASSQGFGQGHTGELFF,TRBV4-2,TRBJ2-2,17
CASSQGLQGGSNQPQHF,TRBV23-1,TRBJ1-5,17
CAWNPGASNYGYTF,TRBV30,TRBJ1-2,14
CASSPSSGTGYGYTF,TRBV18,TRBJ1-2,15
CAWSDGGANTEAFF,TRBV30,TRBJ1-1,14
CASMGLGTQYF,TRBV12-3/TRBV12-4,TRBJ2-5,11
CASSASGHPYNEQFF,TRBV9,TRBJ2-1,15
CASSPYPSTNEKLFF,TRBV5-4,TRBJ1-4,15
CASSQDGGYRREGFETQYF,TRBV3-1,TRBJ2-5,19
CSARLAGGRQFF,TRBV20-1,TRBJ2-1,12
CASIPRGTEAFF,TRBV7-9,TRBJ1-1,12
CSARRTGGGGYTF,TRBV20-1,TRBJ1-2,13
CATSSGQGTTGELFF,TRBV10-3,TRBJ2-2,15
CASSGQIEAFF,TRBV11-2,TRBJ1-1,11
CASSQVAGLSYEQYF,TRBV4-1,TRBJ2-7,15
CASSLASGGTDSQYF,TRBV7-2,TRBJ2-3,15
CASTRTVLGTEAFF,TRBV5-6,TRBJ1-1,14
CASSASRTPNYGYTF,TRBV9,TRBJ1-2,15
CATSDRGDQETQYF,TRBV24-1,TRBJ2-5,14